The entry below describes one T cell receptor beta chain. The sample comes from a study of blood T cell repertoires in COVID-19. Study in general: Material from acute and convalescent COVID-19 was sourced from the United States, Italy and Spain. T cells, B-cell-depleted T cells, or PBMCs provided the cDNA or gDNA that served as material.

CDR1 and CDR2 (germline): SGDLS, YYNGEE. CDR3 size: 14 residues. V lost 3 bases, J lost 1 base, and 10 bases lay in between. Authors' analysis steps: For nucleated cells, counts were estimated from reference gene primer amplification. Assay used: immunoSEQ multiplex PCR; TCRdb lists only in-frame clones, some missing. V, J and clone size are taken as reported in that table, and D and trimming were inferred from the DNA itself. The sample has over 120,000 clones, more than 75% seen once. Seattle patient enrollment occurred during active infection, with longitudinal follow-up thereafter. The rearrangement joins TRBV9 to TRBJ1-2, with D possibly matching TRBD1 (6 bases). The sample was peripheral blood. This receptor was obtained from a woman aged 65 to 85 with COVID-19, enrolled during active disease. This CDR3 reads CASSDPRGNYGYTF. CDR3 in DNA: TGTGCCAGCAGCGACCCCAGGGGTAACTATGGCTACACCTTC.